Below, 27 T cell receptor beta chains from the same sample are listed, as sequenced in a study of lymphopenia after photon versus proton radiotherapy. Data came from immunoSEQ multiplex PCR; TCRdb stores just in-frame clones and leaves some out. The sample has approximately 91,000 clones; about four fifths are singletons. Sequences were derived from peripheral blood, sampled from a patient treated with proton-based radiotherapy. All receptors derive from a man aged 60 to 69 with pancreatic cancer.

In nucleotides, the CDR3 is TGTGCCAGCAGTTTCGGAGGGGGAGGGAAGACCCAGTACTTC. Translation: CASSFGGGGKTQYF. V and J are TRBV28 and TRBJ2-5, with D possibly matching TRBD2 (7 bases). Germline-derived CDR1 and CDR2 are MDHEN and SYDVKM. V was clipped by 3 bases and J by 6 bases, with 14 bases between them. The CDR3 has 14 residues. Filled out from reference TRBV28 and TRBJ2-5, the complete variable domain reads DVKVTQSSRYLVKRTGEKVFLECVQDMDHENMFWYRQDPGLGLRLIYFSYDVKMKEKGDIPEGYSVSREKKERFSLILESASTNQTSMYLCASSFGGGGKTQYFGPGTRLLVL.

The V call is TRBV7-2, the J call TRBJ1-2, with unresolved D. This CDR3 is built from 11 residues. Trimming stripped 1 base from V and 10 bases from J, with 7 bases between. Germline V lookup: CDR1 SGHTA, CDR2 FQGNSA. As DNA, the CDR3 is TGTGCCAGCAGCTTAGAAGTCCTCTACACCTTC. It encodes CASSLEVLYTF.

This clone was seen a few times. Here the CDR3 reads CASSDGRVGEQYF. The CDR3 coding sequence is TGTGCCAGCAGCGACGGGAGGGTAGGCGAGCAGTACTTC. V is TRBV9 and J is TRBJ2-7, with 8 bases matching TRBD2. Germline assignment: CDR1 SGDLS and CDR2 YYNGEE. The length of the CDR3 is 13 residues. V gave up 3 bases and J gave up 6 bases; unmatched junction bases: 5.

This clone was observed a few times. The chain joins TRBV5-1 to TRBJ2-7; D is uncertain. Germline CDR1 and CDR2: SGHRS and YFSETQ. V was clipped by 0 bases and J by 0 bases, with 7 bases between them. CDR3 length: 14 residues. The DNA for the CDR3 is TGCGCCAGCAGCTTGGACGGAAGCTCCTACGAGCAGTACTTC. Encoded protein: CASSLDGSSYEQYF.

This sequence joins TRBV6-6 and TRBJ1-1; TRBD1 is a possible D gene (6 bases). Trimming stripped 5 bases from V and 4 bases from J, with 14 bases between. Germline V lookup: CDR1 MNHNY, CDR2 SVGAGI (reference sequence). The CDR3 is 14 residues long. DNA for the CDR3: TGTGCCAGCAGTCAGGGGTTAGGTGCCACTGAAGCTTTCTTT. This sequence encodes CASSQGLGATEAFF.

This clone was detected a few times. V usage is TRBV27 and J usage is TRBJ1-1; D is unresolved. The V gene's germline CDR1 is MNHEY and CDR2 SMNVEV (reference sequence). V was trimmed by 5 bases and J by 4 bases, leaving 11 bases between them. The CDR3 consists of 13 residues. CDR3 residues: CASSPHRGTEAFF. CDR3 sequence (DNA): TGTGCCAGCAGTCCCCACCGGGGCACTGAAGCTTTCTTT.

J is TRBJ2-1 and V is TRBV11-3, with 15 bases that match TRBD2. Germline CDR1 is SGHNT and CDR2 is YENEEA. This CDR3 is built from 16 residues. J gave up 7 bases and V 5 bases, and 6 bases lay outside the gene matches. Written as DNA, the CDR3 is TGTGCCAGCAGCGCAAAGGGACTAGCGGGAGGTAATGAGCAGTTCTTC. It codes for CASSAKGLAGGNEQFF.

The chain joins TRBV5-1 to TRBJ2-1; D unclear. Germline CDR1 and CDR2: SGHRS and YFSETQ. V was clipped by 3 bases and J by 0 bases, with 7 bases between them. The CDR3 totals 14 residues. CDR3 in amino acids: CASSSPGSYNEQFF. CDR3 bases: TGCGCCAGCAGCTCGCCCGGCTCCTACAATGAGCAGTTCTTC.

V is TRBV5-1 and J is TRBJ2-1, with a tentative D call TRBD2 (6 bases). The CDR3 length is 15 residues. CDR1 and CDR2 (germline): SGHRS, YFSETQ. The V end was cut by 4 bases, the J end by 6 bases, with 17 bases between. CDR3 protein: CASSPAGLGGNEQFF. The CDR3, as DNA: TGCGCCAGCAGCCCGGCGGGACTGGGGGGCAATGAGCAGTTCTTC.

The rearrangement uses TRBV28 and TRBJ2-2, with D possibly TRBD2 on 5 matching bases. This CDR3 region has 13 residues. Trimming removed 11 bases from V and 3 bases from J, with 13 bases in between. Germline V gene sequence: CDR1 MDHEN, CDR2 SYDVKM. CDR3 protein: CAGGQYYTGELFF. CDR3 sequence (DNA): TGTGCCGGCGGGCAATATTACACCGGGGAGCTGTTTTTT.

V is TRBV7-6 and J is TRBJ2-5; D not certain. Trimming pared 2 bases from V and 4 bases from J, leaving 5 bases between. Germline CDR1 reads SGHVS; CDR2 reads FNYEAQ. This CDR3 spans 12 amino acids. Here the CDR3 DNA reads TGTGCCAGCAGCTTATCTAGAGAGACCCAGTACTTC. Translated, it gives CASSLSRETQYF.

The rearrangement uses TRBV30 and TRBJ1-3; D uncertain. The CDR3 length is 14 residues. Germline-derived CDR1 and CDR2 are GTSNPN and SVGIG (reference sequence). V was clipped by 4 bases and J by 2 bases, with 12 bases between them. The CDR3 loop reads CAWTRRVAGNTIYF. The CDR3 nucleotides are TGTGCCTGGACTCGGCGGGTCGCTGGAAACACCATATATTTT.

This clone is judged medium-sized. V usage is TRBV7-9 and J usage is TRBJ1-1; D uncertain. Germline CDR1 and CDR2: SEHNR and FQNEAQ (reference sequence). This CDR3 comprises 14 residues. Trimming pared 8 bases from V and 4 bases from J, leaving 17 bases between. CDR3 DNA sequence: TGTGCCAGCTCTTTCCCCGTGGAAGGCACTGAAGCTTTCTTT. Its translation: CASSFPVEGTEAFF.

The chain recombines TRBV2 with TRBJ2-1, with 7 positions matching TRBD2. Germline CDR1 SNHLY, CDR2 FYNNEI. After removal of 7 bases from V and 8 bases from J, the junction contained 11 bases not matched to a gene. The CDR3 contains 14 residues. The DNA of the CDR3 is TGTGCCAGCATCCCCAGGACTAGATCAGATGAGCAGTTCTTC. Translating it yields CASIPRTRSDEQFF.

The V call is TRBV5-1, the J call TRBJ2-2, with a tentative D call TRBD2 (6 bases). The V gene's germline CDR1 is SGHRS and CDR2 YFSETQ. With 4 bases removed from V and 6 bases from J, the gap between germline ends came to 13 bases. There are 14 residues in the CDR3. This CDR3 reads CASSRDSRAGELFF. CDR3 in DNA: TGCGCCAGCAGCCGGGACTCCCGGGCCGGGGAGCTGTTTTTT.

V gene TRBV28 combines with J gene TRBJ2-1, with a weak D call TRBD1 (6 bases). Germline CDR1 and CDR2: MDHEN and SYDVKM. Deletions cut 5 bases from V and 7 bases from J, with 21 bases between. This CDR3 contains 16 residues. CDR3 in DNA: TGTGCCAGCAGTACACCCGGGACAACGGGTAATAATGAGCAGTTCTTC. Translating it yields CASSTPGTTGNNEQFF.

The chain combines TRBV6-1 with TRBJ1-2; D is ambiguous. Per germline, CDR1 MNHNS and CDR2 SASEGT. V lost 3 bases and J lost 3, with 2 bases in between. The CDR3 is made up of 11 amino acids. The CDR3 here is CASSDYYGYTF. The CDR3 region has the DNA TGTGCCAGCAGTGATTACTATGGCTACACCTTC.

This clone was recorded once. V is TRBV6-5 and J is TRBJ1-2; maybe TRBD1 (5 bases). CDR3 size: 12 residues. CDR1 and CDR2 (germline): MNHEY, SVGAGI. Trimming took off 7 bases at V and 4 bases at J, with 10 bases between the two ends. The CDR3 loop reads CASMRQPYGYTF. CDR3 bases: TGTGCCAGCATGAGACAGCCCTATGGCTACACCTTC.

The rearrangement joins TRBV14 to TRBJ2-7; possibly TRBD1 for D (6 bases). This CDR3 is built from 12 residues. V was cut by 3 bases and J by 4 bases, with 7 bases left in between. The V gene's germline CDR1 is SGHDN and CDR2 FVKESK. The CDR3 loop reads CASSHTGYEQYF. In nucleotides, the CDR3 is TGTGCCAGCAGCCACACAGGGTACGAGCAGTACTTC.

The chain is built from TRBV13 and TRBJ1-3; D ambiguous. V was cut by 5 bases and J by 0 bases, with 11 bases left in between. CDR3 length: 15 residues. The germline gives CDR1 PRHDT, CDR2 FYEKMQ (reference sequence). The CDR3 reads CASSRRVISGNTIYF. The CDR3 bases are TGTGCCAGCAGCCGAAGGGTTATCTCTGGAAACACCATATATTTT.

The rearrangement uses TRBV2 and TRBJ2-7; D call uncertain. The CDR3 is made up of 14 amino acids. Germline V lookup: CDR1 SNHLY, CDR2 FYNNEI. With 6 bases removed from V and 0 bases from J, the gap between germline ends came to 12 bases. The CDR3 region is CASRKGLNSYEQYF. CDR3 nucleotide sequence: TGTGCCAGCAGGAAAGGGTTAAACTCCTACGAGCAGTACTTC. Supplemented by reference TRBV2 and TRBJ2-7, the full variable domain reads EPEVTQTPSHQVTQMGQEVILRCVPISNHLYFYWYRQILGQKVEFLVSFYNNEISEKSEIFDDQFSVERPDGSNFTLKIRSTKLEDSAMYFCASRKGLNSYEQYFGPGTRLTVT.

The chain couples TRBV4-3 to TRBJ2-2; D is uncertain. V dropped 1 base and J dropped 0 bases, with 3 bases sitting between them. Germline V gene sequence: CDR1 LGHNA, CDR2 YSLEER. CDR3 length: 14 residues. CDR3 protein: CASSQVANTGELFF. The CDR3 coding sequence is TGCGCCAGCAGCCAAGTTGCGAACACCGGGGAGCTGTTTTTT.

This clone was found once. As DNA, the CDR3 is TGTGCCAGCAGTGAAGAGAACACAGATACGCAGTATTTT. Protein sequence: CASSEENTDTQYF. The chain recombines TRBV2 with TRBJ2-3; D is unresolved. Germline V gene sequence: CDR1 SNHLY, CDR2 FYNNEI. This CDR3 spans 13 amino acids. The V and J ends lost 1 base and 2 bases respectively, with 4 bases between them.

The V and J genes are TRBV27 and TRBJ2-5, with TRBD2 matching over 16 bases. Germline CDR1 is MNHEY and CDR2 is SMNVEV (reference sequence). J lost 4 bases, V lost 6 bases, and 5 bases had no gene match. The CDR3 length is 16 residues. CDR3 nucleotides: TGTGCCAGCAGAGGGACTAGCGGGAGGGTTGGAGAGACCCAGTACTTC. Its protein product is CASRGTSGRVGETQYF.

The V gene is TRBV30, the J gene TRBJ2-5; 9 nucleotides align to TRBD2. The ends lost 7 bases at V and 4 bases at J; junction bases unmatched: 13. Germline CDR1 GTSNPN, CDR2 SVGIG (reference sequence). The CDR3 contains 15 residues. CDR3 DNA: TGTGCCTTCAGGACTAGCGCGAATCGGGTAGAGACCCAGTACTTC. Translated, it gives CAFRTSANRVETQYF.

This clone has only a few counts. CDR3 sequence: CASRGQGEYEQYF. CDR3 nucleotide sequence: TGTGCCAGCAGGGGACAGGGTGAATACGAGCAGTACTTC. V gene TRBV6-6 combines with J gene TRBJ2-7, with TRBD1 matching over 9 bases. V lost 6 bases to trimming and J lost 4 bases; unmatched junction nucleotides: 4. CDR3 size: 13 residues. CDR1 and CDR2 (germline): MNHNY, SVGAGI (reference sequence).

This chain uses TRBV28 with TRBJ1-2; TRBD1 might be the D (5 bases). This CDR3 spans 13 amino acids. Trimming shortened V by 6 bases and J by 7 bases, and 15 bases separated the two germline ends. Germline lookup yields CDR1 MDHEN and CDR2 SYDVKM. CDR3 in amino acids: CASRPGGGGGYTF. CDR3 nucleotide sequence: TGTGCCAGCAGGCCCGGCGGCGGGGGTGGCTACACCTTC.